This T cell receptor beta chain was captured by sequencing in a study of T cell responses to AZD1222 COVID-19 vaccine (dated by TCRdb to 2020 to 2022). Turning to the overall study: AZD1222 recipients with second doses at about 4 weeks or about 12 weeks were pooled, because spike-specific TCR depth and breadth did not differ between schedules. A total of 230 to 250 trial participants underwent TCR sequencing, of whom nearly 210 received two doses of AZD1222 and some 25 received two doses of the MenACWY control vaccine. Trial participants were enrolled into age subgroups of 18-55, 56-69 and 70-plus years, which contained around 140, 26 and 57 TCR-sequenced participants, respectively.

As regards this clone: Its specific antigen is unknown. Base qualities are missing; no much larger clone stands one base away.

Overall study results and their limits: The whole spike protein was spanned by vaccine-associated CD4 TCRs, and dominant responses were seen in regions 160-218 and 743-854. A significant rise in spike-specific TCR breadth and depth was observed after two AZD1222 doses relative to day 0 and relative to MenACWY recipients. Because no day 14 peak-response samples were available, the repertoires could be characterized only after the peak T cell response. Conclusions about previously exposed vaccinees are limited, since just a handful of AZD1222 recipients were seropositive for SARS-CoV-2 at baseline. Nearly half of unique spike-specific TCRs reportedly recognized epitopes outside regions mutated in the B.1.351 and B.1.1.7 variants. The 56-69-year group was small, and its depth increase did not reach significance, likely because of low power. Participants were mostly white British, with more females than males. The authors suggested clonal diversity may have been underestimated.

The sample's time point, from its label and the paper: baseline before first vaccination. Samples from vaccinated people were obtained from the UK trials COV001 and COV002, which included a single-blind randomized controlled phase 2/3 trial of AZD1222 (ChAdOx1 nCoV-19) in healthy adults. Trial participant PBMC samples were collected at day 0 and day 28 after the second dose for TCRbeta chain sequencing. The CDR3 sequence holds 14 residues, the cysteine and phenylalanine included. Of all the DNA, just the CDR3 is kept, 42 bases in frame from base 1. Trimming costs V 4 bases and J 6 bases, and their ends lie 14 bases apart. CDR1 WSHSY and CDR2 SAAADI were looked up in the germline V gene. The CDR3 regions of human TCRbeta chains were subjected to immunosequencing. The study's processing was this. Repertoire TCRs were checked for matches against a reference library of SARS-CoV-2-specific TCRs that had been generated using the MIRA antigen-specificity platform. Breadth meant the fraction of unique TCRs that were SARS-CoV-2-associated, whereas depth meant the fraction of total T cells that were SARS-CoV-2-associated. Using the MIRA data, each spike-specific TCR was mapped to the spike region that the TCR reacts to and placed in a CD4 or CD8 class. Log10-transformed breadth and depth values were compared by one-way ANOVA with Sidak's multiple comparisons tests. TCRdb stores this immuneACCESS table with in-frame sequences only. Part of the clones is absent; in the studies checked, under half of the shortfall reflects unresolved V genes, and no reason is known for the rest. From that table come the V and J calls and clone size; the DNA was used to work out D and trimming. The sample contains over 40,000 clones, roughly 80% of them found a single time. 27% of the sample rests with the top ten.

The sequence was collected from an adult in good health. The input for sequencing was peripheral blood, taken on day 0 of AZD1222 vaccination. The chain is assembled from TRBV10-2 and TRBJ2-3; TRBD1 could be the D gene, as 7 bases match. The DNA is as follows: TGCGCCAGCAGTGGACAGGGAGGTTGGGATACGCAGTATTTT. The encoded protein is CASSGQGGWDTQYF.